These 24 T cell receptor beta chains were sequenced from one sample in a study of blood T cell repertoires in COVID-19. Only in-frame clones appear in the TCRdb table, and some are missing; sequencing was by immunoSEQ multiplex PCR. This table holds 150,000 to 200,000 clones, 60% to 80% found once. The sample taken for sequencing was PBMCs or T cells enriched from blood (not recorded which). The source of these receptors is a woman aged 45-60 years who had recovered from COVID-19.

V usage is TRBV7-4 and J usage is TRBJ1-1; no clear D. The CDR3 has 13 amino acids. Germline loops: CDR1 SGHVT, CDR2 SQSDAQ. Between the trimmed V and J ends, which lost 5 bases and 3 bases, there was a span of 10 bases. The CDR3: CASSPRRDTEAFF. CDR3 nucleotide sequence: TGTGCCAGCAGCCCCCGACGGGACACTGAAGCTTTCTTT.

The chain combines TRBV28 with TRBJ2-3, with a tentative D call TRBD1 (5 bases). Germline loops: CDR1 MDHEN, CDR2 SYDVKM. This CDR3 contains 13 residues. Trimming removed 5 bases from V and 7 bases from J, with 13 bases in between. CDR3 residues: CASSPGSRYTQYF. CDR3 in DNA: TGTGCCAGCAGTCCAGGGTCGCGGTATACGCAGTATTTT.

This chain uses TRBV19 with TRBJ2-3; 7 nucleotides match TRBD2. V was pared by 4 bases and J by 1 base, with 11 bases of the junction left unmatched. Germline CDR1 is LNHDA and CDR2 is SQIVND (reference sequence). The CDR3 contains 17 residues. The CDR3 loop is CASSTPGGRARTDTQYF. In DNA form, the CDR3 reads TGTGCCAGTAGTACCCCAGGTGGGAGGGCCCGCACAGATACGCAGTATTTT. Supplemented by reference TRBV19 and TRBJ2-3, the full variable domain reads DGGITQSPKYLFRKEGQNVTLSCEQNLNHDAMYWYRQDPGQGLRLIYYSQIVNDFQKGDIAEGYSVSREKKESFPLTVTSAQKNPTAFYLCASSTPGGRARTDTQYFGPGTRLTVL.

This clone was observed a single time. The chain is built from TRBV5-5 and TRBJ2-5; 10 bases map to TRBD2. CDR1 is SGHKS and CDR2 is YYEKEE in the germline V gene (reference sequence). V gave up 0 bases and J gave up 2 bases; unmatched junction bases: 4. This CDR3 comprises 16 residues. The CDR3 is CASSLGWTSGQETQYF. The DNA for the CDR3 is TGTGCCAGCAGCTTGGGGTGGACTAGCGGTCAAGAGACCCAGTACTTC.

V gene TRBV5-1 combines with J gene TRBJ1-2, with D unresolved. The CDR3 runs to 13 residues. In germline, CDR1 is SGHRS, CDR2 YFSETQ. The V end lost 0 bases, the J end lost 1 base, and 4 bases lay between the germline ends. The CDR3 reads CASSLEYNYGYTF. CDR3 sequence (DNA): TGCGCCAGCAGCTTGGAATATAACTATGGCTACACCTTC.

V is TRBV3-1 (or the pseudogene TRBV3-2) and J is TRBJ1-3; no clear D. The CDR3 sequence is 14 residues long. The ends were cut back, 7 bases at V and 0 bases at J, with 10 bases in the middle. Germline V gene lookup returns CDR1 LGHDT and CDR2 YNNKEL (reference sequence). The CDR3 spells CASTRRSSGNTIYF. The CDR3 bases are TGTGCCAGCACCCGGAGAAGCTCTGGAAACACCATATATTTT.

The CDR3 reads CASRLGFSVGEQFF. The CDR3 nucleotides read TGTGCCAGCAGGCTAGGATTCTCGGTGGGTGAGCAGTTCTTC. V and J are TRBV28 and TRBJ2-1; D is unresolved. Trimming removed 6 bases from V and 9 bases from J, with 18 bases in between. The CDR3 runs to 14 residues. The germline V gene has CDR1 MDHEN and CDR2 SYDVKM.

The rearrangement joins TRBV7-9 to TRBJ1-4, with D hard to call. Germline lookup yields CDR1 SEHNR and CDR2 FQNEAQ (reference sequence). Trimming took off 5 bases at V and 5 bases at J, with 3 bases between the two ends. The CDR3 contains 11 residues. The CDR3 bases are TGTGCCAGCAGCCCGAATGAAAAACTGTTTTTT. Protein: CASSPNEKLFF.

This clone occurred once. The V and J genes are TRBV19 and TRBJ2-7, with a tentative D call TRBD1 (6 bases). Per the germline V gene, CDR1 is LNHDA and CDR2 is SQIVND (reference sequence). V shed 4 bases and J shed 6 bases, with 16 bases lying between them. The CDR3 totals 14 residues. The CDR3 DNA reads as TGTGCCAGTAGTAAAACTCGACAGGACCCCGAGCAGTACTTC. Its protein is CASSKTRQDPEQYF.

As DNA, the CDR3 is TGTGCCTGGAAACGGAATGAGCAGTTCTTC. Translating gives CAWKRNEQFF. The V gene is TRBV30, the J gene TRBJ2-1, with D unclear. V shed 4 bases and J shed 7 bases, with 5 bases lying between them. CDR1 and CDR2 from the germline V gene are GTSNPN and SVGIG (reference sequence). The CDR3 consists of 10 residues.

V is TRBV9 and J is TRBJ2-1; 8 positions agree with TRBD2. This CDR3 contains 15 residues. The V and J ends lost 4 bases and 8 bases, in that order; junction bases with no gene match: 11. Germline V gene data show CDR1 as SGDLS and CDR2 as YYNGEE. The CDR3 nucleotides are TGTGCCAGCAGCCGCGGTGGGAGGCGGGGGGATGAGCAGTTCTTC. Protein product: CASSRGGRRGDEQFF.

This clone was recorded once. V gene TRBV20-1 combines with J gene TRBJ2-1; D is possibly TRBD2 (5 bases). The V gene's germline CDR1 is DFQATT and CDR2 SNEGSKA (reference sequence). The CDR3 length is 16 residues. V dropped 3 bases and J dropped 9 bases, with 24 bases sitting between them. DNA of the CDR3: TGCAGTGCTAGTGATTACGGGAATATTTTCGATGGTGAGCAGTTCTTC. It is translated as CSASDYGNIFDGEQFF.

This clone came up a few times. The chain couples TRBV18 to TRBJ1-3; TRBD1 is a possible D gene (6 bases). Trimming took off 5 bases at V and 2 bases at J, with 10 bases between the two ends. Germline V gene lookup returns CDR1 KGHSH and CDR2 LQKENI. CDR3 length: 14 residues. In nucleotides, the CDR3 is TGTGCCAGCTCAGGCACAGGGACTGGAAACACCATATATTTT. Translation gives CASSGTGTGNTIYF.

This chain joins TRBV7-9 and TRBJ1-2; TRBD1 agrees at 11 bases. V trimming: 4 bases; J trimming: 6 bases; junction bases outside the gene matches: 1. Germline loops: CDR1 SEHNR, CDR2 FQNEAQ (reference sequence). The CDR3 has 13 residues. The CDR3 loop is CASSWDRGDGYTF. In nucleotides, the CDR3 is TGTGCCAGCAGCTGGGACAGGGGGGATGGCTACACCTTC.

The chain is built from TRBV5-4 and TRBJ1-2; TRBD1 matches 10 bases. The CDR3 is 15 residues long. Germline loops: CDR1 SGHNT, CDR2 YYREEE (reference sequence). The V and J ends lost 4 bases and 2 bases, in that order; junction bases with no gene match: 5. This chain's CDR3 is CASSNRDRGNYGYTF. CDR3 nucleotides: TGTGCCAGCAGCAACCGGGACAGGGGAAACTATGGCTACACCTTC.

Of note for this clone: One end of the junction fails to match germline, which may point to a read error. The CDR3 reads CASSEAVRTGVDF. For the CDR3, the DNA is TGTGCCAGCAGTGAAGCGGTTAGGACAGGGGTGGATTTT. This chain joins TRBV2 and TRBJ1-5; 9 nucleotides align to TRBD1. CDR3 size: 13 residues. Germline-derived CDR1 and CDR2 are SNHLY and FYNNEI. Full variable domain (rest looked up from reference TRBV2 and TRBJ1-5): EPEVTQTPSHQVTQMGQEVILRCVPISNHLYFYWYRQILGQKVEFLVSFYNNEISEKSEIFDDQFSVERPDGSNFTLKIRSTKLEDSAMYFCASSEAVRTGVDFGDGTRLSIL.

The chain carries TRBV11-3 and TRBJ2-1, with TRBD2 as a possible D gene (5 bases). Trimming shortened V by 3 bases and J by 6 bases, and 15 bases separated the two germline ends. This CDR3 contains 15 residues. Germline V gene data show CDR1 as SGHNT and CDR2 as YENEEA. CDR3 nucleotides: TGTGCCAGCAGCTTTGCGGCGGCGGGTTTCAATGAGCAGTTCTTC. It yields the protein CASSFAAAGFNEQFF.

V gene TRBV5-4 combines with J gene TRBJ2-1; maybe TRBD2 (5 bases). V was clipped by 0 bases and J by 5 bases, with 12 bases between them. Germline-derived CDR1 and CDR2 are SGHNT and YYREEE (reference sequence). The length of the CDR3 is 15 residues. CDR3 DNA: TGTGCCAGCAGCTTGGGACCGGAGGTCCACAATGAGCAGTTCTTC. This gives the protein CASSLGPEVHNEQFF.

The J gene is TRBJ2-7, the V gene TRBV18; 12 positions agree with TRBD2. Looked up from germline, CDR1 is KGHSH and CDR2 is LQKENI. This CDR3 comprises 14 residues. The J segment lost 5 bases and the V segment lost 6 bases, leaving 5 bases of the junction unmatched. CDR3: CASSRTSGTNEQYF. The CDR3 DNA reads TGTGCCAGCTCCCGGACTAGCGGGACCAACGAGCAGTACTTC.

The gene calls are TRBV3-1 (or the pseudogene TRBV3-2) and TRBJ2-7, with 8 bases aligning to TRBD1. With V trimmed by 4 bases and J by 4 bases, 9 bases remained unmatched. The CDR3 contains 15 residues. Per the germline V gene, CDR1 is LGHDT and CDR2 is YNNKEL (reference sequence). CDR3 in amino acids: CASSPGTGRWYEQYF. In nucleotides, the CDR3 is TGTGCCAGCAGCCCGGGGACAGGTCGTTGGTACGAGCAGTACTTC.

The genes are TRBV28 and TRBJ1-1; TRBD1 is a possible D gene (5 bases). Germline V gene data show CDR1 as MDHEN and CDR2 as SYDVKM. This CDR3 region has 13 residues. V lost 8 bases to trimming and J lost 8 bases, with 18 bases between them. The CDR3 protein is CASGLWEGQEAFF. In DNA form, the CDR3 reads TGTGCCAGCGGACTTTGGGAGGGGCAGGAAGCTTTCTTT. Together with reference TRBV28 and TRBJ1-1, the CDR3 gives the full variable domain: DVKVTQSSRYLVKRTGEKVFLECVQDMDHENMFWYRQDPGLGLRLIYFSYDVKMKEKGDIPEGYSVSREKKERFSLILESASTNQTSMYLCASGLWEGQEAFFGQGTRLTVV.

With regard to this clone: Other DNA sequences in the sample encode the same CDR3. The CDR3 DNA sequence: TGTGCCAGTAGTATCCAGGGTTCCTACGAGCAGTACTTC. The encoded protein is CASSIQGSYEQYF. The chain is built from TRBV19 and TRBJ2-7, with D perhaps matching TRBD1 (5 bases). Germline-derived CDR1 and CDR2 are LNHDA and SQIVND (reference sequence). The length of the CDR3 is 13 residues. The V gene lost 3 bases and the J gene lost 1 base, with 7 bases spanning the gap.

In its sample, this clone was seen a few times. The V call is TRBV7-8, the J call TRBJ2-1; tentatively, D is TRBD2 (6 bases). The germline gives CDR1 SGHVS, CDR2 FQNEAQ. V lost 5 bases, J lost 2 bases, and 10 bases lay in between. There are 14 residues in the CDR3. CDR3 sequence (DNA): TGTGCCAGCAGCCCGGCGGGAACCTACAATGAGCAGTTCTTC. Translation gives CASSPAGTYNEQFF.

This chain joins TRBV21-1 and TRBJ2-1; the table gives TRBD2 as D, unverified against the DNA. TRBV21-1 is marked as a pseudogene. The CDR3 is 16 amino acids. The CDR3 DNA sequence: TGTGCCAGCAGCAAAACAGCGGGAAACTCCTACAATGAGCAGTTCTTC. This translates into CASSKTAGNSYNEQFF.